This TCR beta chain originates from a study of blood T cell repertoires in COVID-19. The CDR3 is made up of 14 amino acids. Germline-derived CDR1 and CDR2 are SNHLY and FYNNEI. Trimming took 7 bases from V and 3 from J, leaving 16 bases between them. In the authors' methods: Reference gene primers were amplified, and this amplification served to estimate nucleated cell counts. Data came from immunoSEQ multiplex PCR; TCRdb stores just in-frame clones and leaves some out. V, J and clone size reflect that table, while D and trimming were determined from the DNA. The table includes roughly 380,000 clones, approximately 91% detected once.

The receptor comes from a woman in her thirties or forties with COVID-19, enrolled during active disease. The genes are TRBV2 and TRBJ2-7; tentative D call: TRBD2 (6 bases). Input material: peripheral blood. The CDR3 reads CASTTRRDNYEQYF. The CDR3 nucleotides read TGTGCCAGCACTACGAGGCGGGATAACTACGAGCAGTACTTC.